This T cell receptor (beta chain) was captured in a study of PD-1 blockade in classical Hodgkin lymphoma. Clones were sequenced by immunoSEQ multiplex PCR, and TCRdb holds only the in-frame ones, with some missing. The sample has about 110,000 clones, 89% seen once. About this clone itself: What it binds is unknown.

Every patient was affected by relapse after autologous stem cell transplantation, while exposure to brentuximab vedotin was not uniform. The patients, who had relapsed/refractory classical Hodgkin lymphoma, achieved best responses of complete response, partial response or progressive disease. The CDR3 runs 13 residues. From germline, CDR1 is SGHDT and CDR2 YYEEEE. Trimming took 4 bases from V and 5 from J, leaving 12 bases between them. The study's findings and limits: Patients who began taking nivolumab under 1 year after ASCT were left out. The diversity seen at baseline in complete responders resembled that of newly diagnosed patients.

The chain combines TRBV5-6 with TRBJ1-2; perhaps TRBD1 as D (5 bases). Sequencing was performed on peripheral blood mononuclear cells (PBMCs), taken before the second cycle of nivolumab. The receptor was derived from a human donor with classical Hodgkin lymphoma. CDR3 in amino acids: CASSGTGRYGYTF. The CDR3 region has the DNA TGTGCCAGCAGCGGGACGGGACGGTATGGCTACACCTTC.